This TCR beta chain was sequenced in a study of cytomegalovirus exposure and HLA in healthy donors. The study, taken as a whole, reports: Later, an analysis found that TCR clusters from the first cohort tended to co-occur in the roughly 120 validation repertoires. 150 or so TCR beta chains were listed as cytomegalovirus-associated.

This clone came up a few times. What it recognizes is unknown. The table came from immunoSEQ multiplex PCR; TCRdb's copy has only in-frame clones and leaves some out. Of about 130,000 clones in the sample, about 80% are singletons; the top ten hold 25% to 30%. V lost 1 base, J lost 6 bases, and 2 bases stayed unmatched. The CDR3 extends over 14 amino acids. Germline assignment: CDR1 SGHVS and CDR2 FQNEAQ. V is TRBV7-8 and J is TRBJ2-1; 8 positions match TRBD2. The sequencing sample was made of PBMCs. The TCR comes from a man aged 25-40 years in good health and CMV-seropositive. CDR3 loop: CASSLGTSFNEQFF. In nucleotides, the CDR3 is TGTGCCAGCAGCTTAGGGACTAGCTTCAATGAGCAGTTCTTC.